The 21 T cell receptor beta chains presented below share a single source sample, sequenced in a study of OX40 agonist ivuxolimab in advanced cancers. Measured with immunoSEQ multiplex PCR; TCRdb has only the in-frame clones, and not every one. The table shows approximately 94,000 clones, with more than 85% occurring only once. The sample here was CD4+ or CD8+ T cells sorted from blood, taken in a trial of the OX40 agonist ivuxolimab. These TCRs come from an adult with an advanced solid tumor such as melanoma, head and neck, liver or kidney cancer.

CDR3 protein: CSVEGTELYGYTF. The DNA for the CDR3 is TGCAGCGTTGAAGGGACAGAACTCTATGGCTACACCTTC. This chain uses TRBV29-1 with TRBJ1-2; D may be TRBD1 (6 bases). CDR3 length equals 13 residues. Germline assignment: CDR1 SQVTM and CDR2 ANQGSEA. The ends were cut back, 1 base at V and 4 bases at J, with 10 bases in the middle.

V usage is TRBV7-2 and J usage is TRBJ1-5; tentative D call: TRBD1 (5 bases). This CDR3 has 16 residues. From germline, CDR1 is SGHTA and CDR2 FQGNSA. V was shortened by 1 base and J by 7 bases, with 17 bases between the two germline ends. The CDR3 nucleotides read TGTGCCAGCAGCTTAGGAAGTTCACCCGGGGGGCAGCCCCAGCATTTT. Translated, it gives CASSLGSSPGGQPQHF. The full variable domain, with the rest looked up from reference TRBV7-2 and TRBJ1-5, is GAGVSQSPSNKVTEKGKDVELRCDPISGHTALYWYRQSLGQGLEFLIYFQGNSAPDKSGLPSDRFSAERTGGSVSTLTIQRTQQEDSAVYLCASSLGSSPGGQPQHFGDGTRLSIL.

This chain joins TRBV28 and TRBJ2-3; the match to TRBD2 covers 10 bases. V shed 6 bases and J 13 bases; nucleotides not matched to a gene: 7. The V gene's germline CDR1 is MDHEN and CDR2 SYDVKM. The CDR3 loop spans 12 amino acids. The CDR3 here is CASSYGAGGEYF. Here the CDR3 DNA reads TGTGCCAGCAGCTACGGAGCGGGGGGGGAGTATTTT.

V usage is TRBV7-9 and J usage is TRBJ1-5, with D uncertain. Germline loops: CDR1 SEHNR, CDR2 FQNEAQ (reference sequence). The ends were cut back, 8 bases at V and 0 bases at J, with 8 bases in the middle. The CDR3 runs 13 residues. This chain's CDR3 is CASALGSNQPQHF. The CDR3 DNA follows: TGTGCCAGCGCCCTCGGTAGCAATCAGCCCCAGCATTTT. Full variable domain (missing parts from reference TRBV7-9 and TRBJ1-5): DTGVSQNPRHKITKRGQNVTFRCDPISEHNRLYWYRQTLGQGPEFLTYFQNEAQLEKSRLLSDRFSAERPKGSFSTLEIQRTEQGDSAMYLCASALGSNQPQHFGDGTRLSIL.

This clone is a singleton in its sample. J is TRBJ2-1 and V is TRBV18; possibly TRBD2 for D (6 bases). This CDR3 has 15 residues. Per the germline V gene, CDR1 is KGHSH and CDR2 is LQKENI. V was clipped by 0 bases and J by 2 bases, with 8 bases between them. The CDR3 reads CASSPPTSTYNEQFF. The CDR3, as DNA: TGTGCCAGCTCACCACCAACTAGCACCTACAATGAGCAGTTCTTC.

This chain joins TRBV5-5 and TRBJ2-7; D not resolved. The V gene lost 0 bases and the J gene lost 2 bases, with 6 bases spanning the gap. Germline CDR1 and CDR2: SGHKS and YYEKEE (reference sequence). This CDR3 spans 13 amino acids. CDR3: CASSLASTYEQYF. In DNA, the CDR3 is TGTGCCAGCAGCTTGGCTAGTACCTACGAGCAGTACTTC.

This chain links TRBV19 with TRBJ1-5; D possibly corresponds to TRBD1 (6 bases). The CDR3 has 15 amino acids. V was pared by 5 bases and J by 0 bases, with 11 bases between. Germline V gene lookup returns CDR1 LNHDA and CDR2 SQIVND (reference sequence). CDR3 DNA sequence: TGTGCCAGTAGTTCGGACAGATTTAGCAATCAGCCCCAGCATTTT. It codes for CASSSDRFSNQPQHF.

The rearrangement uses TRBV6-5 and TRBJ1-1; possible D gene TRBD1, 6 bases. With 4 bases removed from V and 6 bases from J, the gap between germline ends came to 21 bases. Looked up from germline, CDR1 is MNHEY and CDR2 is SVGAGI. The CDR3 is made up of 16 amino acids. The DNA of the CDR3 is TGTGCCAGCAGTTCCACTCCCCAAGGGGGAAGGTCTGAAGCTTTCTTT. The encoded protein is CASSSTPQGGRSEAFF.

This chain connects TRBV7-9 to TRBJ2-1, with a weak D call TRBD2 (5 bases). V shed 4 bases and J shed 4 bases, with 17 bases lying between them. CDR1 and CDR2 from the germline V gene are SEHNR and FQNEAQ (reference sequence). The CDR3 contains 16 residues. The CDR3 is CASSSIYTGTYNEQFF. CDR3 coding DNA: TGTGCCAGCAGCTCCATTTATACGGGAACTTACAATGAGCAGTTCTTC.

DNA of the CDR3: TGTGCTAGTGGTTTGATCCTAGCGGTCACAGATACGCAGTATTTT. This sequence encodes CASGLILAVTDTQYF. The rearrangement joins TRBV12-5 to TRBJ2-3, with 7 bases fitting TRBD2. The CDR3 consists of 15 residues. V gave up 2 bases and J gave up 2 bases; unmatched junction bases: 4. The V gene's germline CDR1 is LGHNT and CDR2 FRNRAP.

This clone was detected once. The chain couples TRBV9 to TRBJ2-7; TRBD1 aligns across 8 bases. Losses at the gene ends were 3 bases for V and 8 bases for J; bases not matched to a gene: 10. Germline assignment: CDR1 SGDLS and CDR2 YYNGEE. The CDR3 consists of 14 residues. The CDR3 spells CASSDQTGDKKQYF. The CDR3 coding sequence is TGTGCCAGCAGCGACCAGACAGGGGATAAGAAGCAGTACTTC.

The chain is built from TRBV6-1 and TRBJ1-2; unclear D gene. Germline-derived CDR1 and CDR2 are MNHNS and SASEGT. The length of the CDR3 is 15 residues. V was cut by 6 bases and J by 4 bases, with 18 bases left in between. For the CDR3, the DNA is TGTGCCAGCAGCCTAGGACTCCCGCCAGGCTATGGCTACACCTTC. Protein product: CASSLGLPPGYGYTF.

The chain joins TRBV18 to TRBJ2-7, with 9 bases identical to TRBD1. This CDR3 region has 17 residues. The germline CDR1 and CDR2 sequences are KGHSH and LQKENI. J lost 6 bases, V lost 3 bases, and 15 bases had no gene match. The CDR3 coding sequence is TGTGCCAGCTCACCGAGGCCCGCGGGACAGGGACTTGGCGAGCAGTACTTC. It yields the protein CASSPRPAGQGLGEQYF.

The V call is TRBV28, the J call TRBJ2-3; TRBD2 agrees at 7 bases. Germline V gene data show CDR1 as MDHEN and CDR2 as SYDVKM. The J segment lost 3 bases and the V segment lost 4 bases, leaving 7 bases of the junction unmatched. The CDR3 has 15 residues. CDR3 DNA sequence: TGTGCCAGCAGTTCTTTAGTGGGGGGGACAGATACGCAGTATTTT. This codes for CASSSLVGGTDTQYF.

The chain carries TRBV27 and TRBJ1-4, with D hard to call. V lost 3 bases and J 6 bases, leaving 11 bases between the germline ends. Germline V gives CDR1 MNHEY, CDR2 SMNVEV (reference sequence). The CDR3 extends over 14 amino acids. The CDR3 DNA reads TGTGCCAGCAGTTTGGTCATGTCGGATGAAAAACTGTTTTTT. It codes for CASSLVMSDEKLFF.

CDR3 bases: TGCGCCAGCAGCGCGGGGACACGCAAGCCTAACTATGGCTACACCTTC. This codes for CASSAGTRKPNYGYTF. This sequence joins TRBV4-1 and TRBJ1-2; D may be TRBD1 (6 bases). The length of the CDR3 is 16 residues. Germline V CDR1 and CDR2: MGHRA, YSYEKL. Trimming cost V 5 bases and J 0 bases, with 16 bases left between them.

This sequence joins TRBV15 and TRBJ2-3; the match to TRBD1 covers 11 bases. V shed 1 base and J 6 bases; nucleotides not matched to a gene: 6. The CDR3 has 16 residues. From germline, CDR1 is LNHNV and CDR2 YYDKDF (reference sequence). The CDR3 loop is CATSRAGTGGDDTQYF. For the CDR3, the DNA is TGTGCCACCAGCAGAGCCGGGACAGGGGGGGACGATACGCAGTATTTT.

This CDR3 is CASSQGTSGREQYF. The CDR3, as DNA: TGTGCCAGCAGCCAAGGGACTAGCGGGAGGGAGCAGTACTTC. The V call is TRBV7-9, the J call TRBJ2-7; 15 bases match TRBD2. The V segment lost 5 bases and the J segment 7 bases; nucleotides outside the gene matches: 3. CDR1 is SEHNR and CDR2 is FQNEAQ in the germline V gene (reference sequence). The CDR3 is 14 amino acids.

The rearrangement uses TRBV27 and TRBJ1-2; D is possibly TRBD1 (5 bases). Looked up from germline, CDR1 is MNHEY and CDR2 is SMNVEV (reference sequence). The CDR3 totals 15 residues. The V and J ends lost 8 bases and 4 bases respectively, with 20 bases between them. CDR3 sequence (DNA): TGTGCCAGCGCCGACCGGGGCGGTAGGAGCTATGGCTACACCTTC. As protein: CASADRGGRSYGYTF.

The chain recombines TRBV13 with TRBJ2-1; D is ambiguous. The CDR3 length is 16 residues. The V end was cut by 1 base, the J end by 0 bases, with 10 bases between. Germline CDR1 and CDR2: PRHDT and FYEKMQ (reference sequence). CDR3 sequence: CASSLESQSSYNEQFF. The CDR3 nucleotides read TGTGCCAGCAGCTTAGAATCTCAGAGCTCCTACAATGAGCAGTTCTTC. The whole variable domain, remainder taken from reference TRBV13 and TRBJ2-1, is AAGVIQSPRHLIKEKRETATLKCYPIPRHDTVYWYQQGPGQDPQFLISFYEKMQSDKGSIPDRFSAQQFSDYHSELNMSSLELGDSALYFCASSLESQSSYNEQFFGPGTRLTVL.

The rearrangement links TRBV19 to TRBJ1-2, with 12 bases that match TRBD1. The germline CDR1 and CDR2 sequences are LNHDA and SQIVND (reference sequence). CDR3 size: 16 residues. The V and J ends lost 6 bases and 4 bases, in that order; junction bases with no gene match: 9. The CDR3 DNA is TGTGCCAGTAGCCCCGGGACAGGGGGCGTGGGCTATGGCTACACCTTC. This codes for CASSPGTGGVGYGYTF.